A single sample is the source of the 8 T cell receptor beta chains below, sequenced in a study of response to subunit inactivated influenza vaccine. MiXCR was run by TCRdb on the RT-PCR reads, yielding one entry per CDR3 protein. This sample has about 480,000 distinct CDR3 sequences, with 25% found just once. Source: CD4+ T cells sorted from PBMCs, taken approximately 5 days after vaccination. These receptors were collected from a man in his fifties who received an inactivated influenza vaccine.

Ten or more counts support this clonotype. The CDR3 DNA reads as TGTGCCAGCTCACCACCCGGGACAGGGGTTCTCTACGAGCAGTACTTC. It yields the protein CASSPPGTGVLYEQYF. The rearrangement joins TRBV18 to TRBJ2-7, with TRBD1 matching 10 bases. Germline V lookup: CDR1 KGHSH, CDR2 LQKENI. With V trimmed by 0 bases and J by 3 bases, 5 bases remained unmatched. CDR3 length equals 16 residues.

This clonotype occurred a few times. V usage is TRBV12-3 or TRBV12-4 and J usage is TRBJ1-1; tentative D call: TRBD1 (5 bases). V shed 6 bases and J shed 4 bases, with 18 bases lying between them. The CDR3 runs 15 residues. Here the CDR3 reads CASRPPGTMITEAFF. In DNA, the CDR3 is TGTGCCAGCAGGCCCCCCGGGACTATGATCACTGAAGCTTTCTTT.

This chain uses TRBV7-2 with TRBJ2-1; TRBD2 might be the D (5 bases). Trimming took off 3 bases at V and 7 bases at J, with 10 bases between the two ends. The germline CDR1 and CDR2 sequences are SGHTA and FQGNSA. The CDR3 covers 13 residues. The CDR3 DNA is TGTGCCAGCAGCTTTGTATCGGGGAATGAGCAGTTCTTC. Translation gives CASSFVSGNEQFF.

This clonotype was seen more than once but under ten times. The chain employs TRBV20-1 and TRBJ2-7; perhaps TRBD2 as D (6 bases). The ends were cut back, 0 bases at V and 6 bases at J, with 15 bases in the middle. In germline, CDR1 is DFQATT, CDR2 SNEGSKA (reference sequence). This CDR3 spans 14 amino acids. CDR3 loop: CSARDDPTSSEQYF. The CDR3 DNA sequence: TGCAGTGCTAGAGATGACCCAACTAGCTCCGAGCAGTACTTC.

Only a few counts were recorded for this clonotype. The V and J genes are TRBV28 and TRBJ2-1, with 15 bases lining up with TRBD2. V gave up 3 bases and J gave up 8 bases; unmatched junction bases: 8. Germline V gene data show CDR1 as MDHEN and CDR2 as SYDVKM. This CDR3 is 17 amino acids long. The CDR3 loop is CASSFAGLAGGRDEQFF. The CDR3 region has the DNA TGTGCCAGCAGTTTTGCGGGACTAGCGGGAGGCAGGGATGAGCAGTTCTTC.

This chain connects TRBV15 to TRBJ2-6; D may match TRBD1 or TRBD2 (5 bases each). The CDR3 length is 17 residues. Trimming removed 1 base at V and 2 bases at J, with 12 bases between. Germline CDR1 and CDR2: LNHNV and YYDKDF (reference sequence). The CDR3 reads CATSRGGGLPGANVLTF. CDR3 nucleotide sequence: TGTGCCACCAGCAGAGGGGGCGGGCTGCCTGGGGCCAACGTCCTGACTTTC. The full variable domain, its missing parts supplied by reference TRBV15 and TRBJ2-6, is DAMVIQNPRYQVTQFGKPVTLSCSQTLNHNVMYWYQQKSSQAPKLLFHYYDKDFNNEADTPDNFQSRRPNTSFCFLDIRSPGLGDTAMYLCATSRGGGLPGANVLTFGAGSRLTVL.

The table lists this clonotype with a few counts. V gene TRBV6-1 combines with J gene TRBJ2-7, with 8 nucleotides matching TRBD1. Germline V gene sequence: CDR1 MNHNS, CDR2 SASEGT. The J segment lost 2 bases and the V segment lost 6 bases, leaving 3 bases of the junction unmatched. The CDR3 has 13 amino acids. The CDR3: CASRGDRTYEQYF. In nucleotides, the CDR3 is TGTGCCAGCAGGGGGGACAGGACCTACGAGCAGTACTTC.

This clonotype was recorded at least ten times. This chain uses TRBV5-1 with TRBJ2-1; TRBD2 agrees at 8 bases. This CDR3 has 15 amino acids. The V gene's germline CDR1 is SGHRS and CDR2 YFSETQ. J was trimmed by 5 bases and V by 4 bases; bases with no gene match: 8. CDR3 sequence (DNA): TGCGCCAGCAGCCCGGGAGGGACATTTAACAATGAGCAGTTCTTC. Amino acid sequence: CASSPGGTFNNEQFF.